This TCR beta chain appears in the sequencing data of a study of blood T cells in healthy people across ages (dated by TCRdb to about 2015). In terms of the full investigation: In model experiments, template switching captured roughly one uniquely barcoded TCR beta cDNA molecule for every two T cells. Age-related changes in TCR beta repertoire diversity were measured in the study by deep sequencing normalized with unique cDNA molecular identifiers. The donors were divided into four age groups: young (average around 16 years), middle-aged (about 39), aged (around 67) and long-lived (roughly 86). To avoid experimental bias, donors of different ages were distributed randomly across sequencing lanes. Using the same blood draw, the study looked at two additional independent replicas of 1 million unique cDNA reads for two donors, one aged 18 to 29 and the other aged 80 or older.

As regards this clonotype: Its antigen is currently not known. The input lacks base qualities; no much larger clone sits a single base away.

The library relied on 5' RACE. Sequencing was performed on an Illumina HiSeq 2500. A second PCR of roughly 7 to 11 cycles was performed with a sample-barcoded 5' primer and a J-beta primer mix. Each TCR beta cDNA molecule received a unique molecular identifier from a template-switch 5' adaptor carrying 12 random nucleotides. Each sample yielded at least 2.5 million CDR3-containing paired-end reads. First-strand cDNA synthesis was performed from all RNA using the Mint cDNA synthesis kit, with priming by a TRBC-specific oligonucleotide. After uracil-DNA glycosylase treatment, a first 18-cycle PCR used universal primers M1SS and BC2_uni_R on all cDNA. In the authors' own workflow: For normalization, 1 million high-quality reads were randomly selected from each sample, with every read carrying a distinct molecular identifier. Instead of being binned into consensus sequences, reads that shared molecular identifiers were thrown out. MiTCR, set to a Q25 quality threshold and the strictest error-elimination algorithm, was used for CDR3 identification, clonotype clustering and error correction. A nonparametric unseen species model using Euler transformation provided a lower-bound estimate of total TCR beta diversity. TCRdb ran its own pipeline on the public reads, namely fastp trimming at Q25 and MiXCR clone calling, and kept in-frame beta chains. Entries that share a CDR3 protein sequence are merged under the most common genes and DNA. The V and J calls reflect TCRdb's pipeline rather than the authors' work. The sample data list about 1.5 million distinct CDR3 sequences, and approximately 43% of these were observed just once. The ten biggest clones cover less than 5% of the sample.

Systemically healthy Caucasian individuals from Russia, 35 to 50 in total and aged about 6 to 95 years, were included as donors. Each donor gave about 9.7 milliliters of peripheral blood, drawn into EDTA-treated Vacutainer tubes. Ficoll-Paque density-gradient centrifugation was used to isolate PBMCs, with at least 7 million per sample. Total RNA, at least 6 micrograms per sample, was extracted from PBMCs with Trizol reagent. The percentages of naive CD45RAhigh/CD27high T cells were determined by flow cytometry on a PBMC aliquot from every donor. The CDR3 measures 15 amino acids from cysteine to phenylalanine. The entry retains the CDR3 DNA only, 45 bases that are in frame from base 1. CDR1 and CDR2 are drawn from the germline V gene: SGHTA, FQGNSA. Findings and caveats that apply to the study as a whole: As age increased, observed TCR beta diversity per million T cells dropped in a roughly linear way, and a significant reduction was already evident by age roughly 36. Total diversity estimates from one million sequenced T cells were considered lower bounds and underestimates. Compared with the aged group, the long-lived group had more naive CD4+ T cells, fewer expanded clones and increased TCR diversity, a pattern suggesting age selection. The CMV infection status of donors was not known, potentially confounding age-related changes in expanded clonotypes. Bulk unsorted PBMC profiling prevented conclusive comparison of naive and antigen-experienced compartments. The percentage of naive T cells measured by flow cytometry correlated strongly with observed TCR beta diversity.

The material sequenced was blood. The chain is encoded by TRBV7-2 joined to TRBJ2-4, and 9 junctional nucleotides match TRBD2. The J call may be wrong; the DNA end is better matched by TRBJ2-7. The origin of this receptor is a woman younger than 30 in good health. In nucleotide form, the sequence is TGTGCCAGCAGCTTAGAAGGCGGGAGGGTCTACGAGCAGTACTTC. This encodes CASSLEGGRVYEQYF.